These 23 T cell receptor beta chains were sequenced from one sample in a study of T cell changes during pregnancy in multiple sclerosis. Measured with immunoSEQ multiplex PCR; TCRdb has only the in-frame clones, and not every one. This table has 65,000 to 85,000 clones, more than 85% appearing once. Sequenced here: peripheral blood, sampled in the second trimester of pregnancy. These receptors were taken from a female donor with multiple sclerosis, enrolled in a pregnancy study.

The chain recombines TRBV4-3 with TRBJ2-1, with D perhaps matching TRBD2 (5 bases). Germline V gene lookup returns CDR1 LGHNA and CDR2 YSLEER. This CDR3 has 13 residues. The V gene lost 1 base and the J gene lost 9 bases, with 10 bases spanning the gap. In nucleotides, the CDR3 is TGCGCCAGCAGCCAAGTAACGGAGGCTGAGCAGTTCTTC. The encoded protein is CASSQVTEAEQFF.

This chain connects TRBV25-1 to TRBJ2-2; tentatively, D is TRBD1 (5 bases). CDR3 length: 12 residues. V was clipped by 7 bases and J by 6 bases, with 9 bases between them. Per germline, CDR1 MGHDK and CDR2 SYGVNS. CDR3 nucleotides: TGTGCCAGCAAAGGGGCGCCCGGGGAGCTGTTTTTT. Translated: CASKGAPGELFF. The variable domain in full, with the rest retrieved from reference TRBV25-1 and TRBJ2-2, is EADIYQTPRYLVIGTGKKITLECSQTMGHDKMYWYQQDPGMELHLIHYSYGVNSTEKGDLSSESTVSRIRTEHFPLTLESARPSHTSQYLCASKGAPGELFFGEGSRLTVL.

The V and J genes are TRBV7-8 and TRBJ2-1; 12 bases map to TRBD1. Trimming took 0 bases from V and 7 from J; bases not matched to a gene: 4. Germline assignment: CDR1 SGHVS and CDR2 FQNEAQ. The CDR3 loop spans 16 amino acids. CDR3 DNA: TGTGCCAGCAGCTTAGCGCGGGACAGGGGGCGGAATGAGCAGTTCTTC. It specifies CASSLARDRGRNEQFF.

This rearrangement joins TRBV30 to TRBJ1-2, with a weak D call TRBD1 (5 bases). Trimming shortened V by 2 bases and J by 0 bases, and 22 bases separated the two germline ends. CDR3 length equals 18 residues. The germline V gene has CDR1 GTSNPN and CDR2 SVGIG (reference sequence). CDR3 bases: TGTGCCTGGAGTCAGTGGGCGGCAGGGATTCCCTCTAACTATGGCTACACCTTC. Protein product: CAWSQWAAGIPSNYGYTF.

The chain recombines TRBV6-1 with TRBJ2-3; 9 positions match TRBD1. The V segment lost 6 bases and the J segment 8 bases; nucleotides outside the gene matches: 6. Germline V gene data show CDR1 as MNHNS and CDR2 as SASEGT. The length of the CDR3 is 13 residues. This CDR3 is CASSRDREGTQYF. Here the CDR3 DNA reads TGTGCCAGCAGCAGGGACAGGGAGGGTACGCAGTATTTT.

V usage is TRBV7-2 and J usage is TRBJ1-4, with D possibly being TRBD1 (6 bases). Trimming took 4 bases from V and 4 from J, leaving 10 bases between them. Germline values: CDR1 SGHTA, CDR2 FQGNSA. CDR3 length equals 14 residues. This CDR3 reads CASSSDRDNEKLFF. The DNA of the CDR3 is TGTGCCAGCAGCTCGGACAGAGATAATGAAAAACTGTTTTTT. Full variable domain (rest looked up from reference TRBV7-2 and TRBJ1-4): GAGVSQSPSNKVTEKGKDVELRCDPISGHTALYWYRQSLGQGLEFLIYFQGNSAPDKSGLPSDRFSAERTGGSVSTLTIQRTQQEDSAVYLCASSSDRDNEKLFFGSGTQLSVL.

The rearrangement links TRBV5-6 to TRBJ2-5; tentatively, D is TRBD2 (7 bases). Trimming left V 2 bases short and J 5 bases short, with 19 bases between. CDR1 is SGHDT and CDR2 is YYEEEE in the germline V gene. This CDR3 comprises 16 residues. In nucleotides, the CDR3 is TGTGCCAGCAGCTTAAGGGGGGTGGGAGGGCCGGAGACCCAGTACTTC. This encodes CASSLRGVGGPETQYF.

CDR3 nucleotides: TGTGCCAGCAGTTGGGAGGCCGGACTGAGGAACACCGGGGAGCTGTTTTTT. Encoded protein: CASSWEAGLRNTGELFF. The chain links TRBV5-8 to TRBJ2-2, with D possibly TRBD2 on 6 matching bases. Germline values: CDR1 SGHTS, CDR2 YDEGEE. The CDR3 loop spans 17 amino acids. V lost 5 bases, J lost 1 base, and 18 bases lay in between.

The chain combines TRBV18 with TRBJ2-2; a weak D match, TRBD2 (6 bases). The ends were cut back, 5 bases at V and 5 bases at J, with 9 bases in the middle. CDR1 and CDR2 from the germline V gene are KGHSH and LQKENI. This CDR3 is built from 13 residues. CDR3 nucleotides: TGTGCCAGCTCAGCGACTAGTACCGGGGAGCTGTTTTTT. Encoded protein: CASSATSTGELFF.

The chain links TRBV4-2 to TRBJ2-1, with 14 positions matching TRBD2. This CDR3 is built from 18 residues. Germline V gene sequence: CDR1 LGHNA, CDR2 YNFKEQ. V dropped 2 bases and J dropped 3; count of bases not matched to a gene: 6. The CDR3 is CASSQSTSGGAVYNEQFF. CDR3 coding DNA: TGTGCCAGCAGCCAATCGACTAGCGGGGGGGCCGTCTACAATGAGCAGTTCTTC.

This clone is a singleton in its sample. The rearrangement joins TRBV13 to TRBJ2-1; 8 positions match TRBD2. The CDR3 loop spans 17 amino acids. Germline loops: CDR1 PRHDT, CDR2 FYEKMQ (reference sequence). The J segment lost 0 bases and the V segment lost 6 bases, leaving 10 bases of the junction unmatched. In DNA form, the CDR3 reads TGTGCCAGCAGACCAAGCGGGGGCCGTTTCTCCTACAATGAGCAGTTCTTC. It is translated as CASRPSGGRFSYNEQFF.

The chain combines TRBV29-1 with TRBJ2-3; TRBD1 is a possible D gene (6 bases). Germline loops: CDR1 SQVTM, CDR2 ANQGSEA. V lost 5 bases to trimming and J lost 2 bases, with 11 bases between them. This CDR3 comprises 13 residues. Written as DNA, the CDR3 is TGCAGCGTTCCAGGACAGAACACAGATACGCAGTATTTT. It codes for CSVPGQNTDTQYF.

The CDR3 nucleotides are TGTGCCAGCAGCGTAGCCAGCAATGAGCAGTTCTTC. Amino acids: CASSVASNEQFF. The chain joins TRBV9 to TRBJ2-1; D gene ambiguous. The length of the CDR3 is 12 residues. The V end was cut by 0 bases, the J end by 6 bases, with 4 bases between. Per the germline V gene, CDR1 is SGDLS and CDR2 is YYNGEE. The full variable domain, rest sourced from reference TRBV9 and TRBJ2-1, is DSGVTQTPKHLITATGQRVTLRCSPRSGDLSVYWYQQSLDQGLQFLIQYYNGEERAKGNILERFSAQQFPDLHSELNLSSLELGDSALYFCASSVASNEQFFGPGTRLTVL.

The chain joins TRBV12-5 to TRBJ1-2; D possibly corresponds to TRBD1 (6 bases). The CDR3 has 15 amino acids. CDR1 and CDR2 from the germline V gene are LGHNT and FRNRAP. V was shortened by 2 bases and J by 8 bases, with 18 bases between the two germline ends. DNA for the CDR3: TGTGCTAGTGGTTTGCCCCTGGGGGCAGGGGACGGCTACACCTTC. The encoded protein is CASGLPLGAGDGYTF.

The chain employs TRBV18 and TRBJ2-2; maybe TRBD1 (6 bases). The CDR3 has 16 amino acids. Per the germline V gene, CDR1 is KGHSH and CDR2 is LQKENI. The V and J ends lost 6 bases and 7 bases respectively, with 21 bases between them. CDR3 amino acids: CASSPTYSRDIGELFF. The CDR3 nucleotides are TGTGCCAGCTCCCCTACTTATTCTCGGGACATCGGGGAGCTGTTTTTT.

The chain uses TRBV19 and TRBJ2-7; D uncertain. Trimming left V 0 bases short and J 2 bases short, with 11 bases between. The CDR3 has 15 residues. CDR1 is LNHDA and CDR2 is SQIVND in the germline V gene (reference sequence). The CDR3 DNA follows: TGTGCCAGTAGTATAGATCGCGAGTACCCCTACGAGCAGTACTTC. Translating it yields CASSIDREYPYEQYF.

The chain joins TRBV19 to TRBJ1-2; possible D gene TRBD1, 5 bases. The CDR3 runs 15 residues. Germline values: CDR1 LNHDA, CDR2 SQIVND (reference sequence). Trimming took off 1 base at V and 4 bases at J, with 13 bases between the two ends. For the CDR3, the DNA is TGTGCCAGTAGTATAGTTCCAGGGTTGGGCTATGGCTACACCTTC. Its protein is CASSIVPGLGYGYTF.

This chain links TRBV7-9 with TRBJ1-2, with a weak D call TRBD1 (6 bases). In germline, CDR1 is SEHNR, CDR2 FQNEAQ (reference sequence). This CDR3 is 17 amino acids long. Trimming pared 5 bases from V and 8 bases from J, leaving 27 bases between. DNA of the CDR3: TGTGCCAGCAGCGGACTCCTGACAGGCTTAGTAACGGAGGGCTACACCTTC. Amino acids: CASSGLLTGLVTEGYTF.

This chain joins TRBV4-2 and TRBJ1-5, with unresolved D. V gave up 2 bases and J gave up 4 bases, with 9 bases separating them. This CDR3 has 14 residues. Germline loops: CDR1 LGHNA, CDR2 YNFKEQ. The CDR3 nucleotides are TGTGCCAGCAGCCAACCCGGGGATAATCAGCCCCAGCATTTT. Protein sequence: CASSQPGDNQPQHF.

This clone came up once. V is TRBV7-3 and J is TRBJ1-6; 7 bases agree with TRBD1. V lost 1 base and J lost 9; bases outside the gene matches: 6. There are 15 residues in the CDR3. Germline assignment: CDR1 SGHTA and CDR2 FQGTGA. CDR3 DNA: TGTGCCAGCAGCTTAAGAGGGGGCGAAGGTTCACCCCTCCACTTT. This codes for CASSLRGGEGSPLHF.

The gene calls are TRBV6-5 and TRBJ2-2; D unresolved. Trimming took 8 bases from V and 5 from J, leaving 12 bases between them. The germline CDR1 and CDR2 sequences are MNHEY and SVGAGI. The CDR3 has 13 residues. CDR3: CASSGVGTGELFF. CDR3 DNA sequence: TGTGCCAGCTCAGGCGTTGGGACCGGGGAGCTGTTTTTT.

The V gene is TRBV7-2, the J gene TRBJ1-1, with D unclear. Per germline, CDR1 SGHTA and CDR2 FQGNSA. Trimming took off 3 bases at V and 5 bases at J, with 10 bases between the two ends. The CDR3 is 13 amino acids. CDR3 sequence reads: CASSFTGGTEAFF. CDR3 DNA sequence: TGTGCCAGCAGCTTTACGGGAGGGACTGAAGCTTTCTTT. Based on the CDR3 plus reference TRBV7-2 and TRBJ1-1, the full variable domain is GAGVSQSPSNKVTEKGKDVELRCDPISGHTALYWYRQSLGQGLEFLIYFQGNSAPDKSGLPSDRFSAERTGGSVSTLTIQRTQQEDSAVYLCASSFTGGTEAFFGQGTRLTVV.

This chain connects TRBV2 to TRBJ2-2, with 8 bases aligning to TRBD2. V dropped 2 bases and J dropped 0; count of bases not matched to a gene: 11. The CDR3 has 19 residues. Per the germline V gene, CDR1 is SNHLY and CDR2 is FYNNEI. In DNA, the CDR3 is TGTGCCAGCAGTGAAAAACGGAAGCTAGCGGGCTCGAACACCGGGGAGCTGTTTTTT. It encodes CASSEKRKLAGSNTGELFF.